The rows below give T cell receptor beta chains drawn from one sample of a study of control samples from healthy donors and cancer patients. Profiled with immunoSEQ multiplex PCR; TCRdb holds only in-frame clones, not every one. The data show 150,000 to 200,000 clones, over 85% seen once. Sequencing input: blood. The receptors derive from a man aged 30 to 45 in good health. Both conserved end residues are part of each CDR3. D genes are given only for firm matches. Size values are once, few and many counts, or a class for expanded clones, and some rows have none.

j_call clone_size v_call d_call cdr3_nt cdr3_aa
TRBJ1-2 - TRBV7-9 - TGTGCCAGCGGAAAACAGAAGCACACGAACTATGGCTACACCTTC CASGKQKHTNYGYTF
TRBJ2-7 - TRBV6-5 - TGTGCCACCACTTTGGGCTGGGATTCGTACGAGCAGTACTTC CATTLGWDSYEQYF
TRBJ1-3 - TRBV2 - TGTGCCAGCAGCCGGAGGGCGGACGTCGTGATAAACACCATATATTTT CASSRRADVVINTIYF
TRBJ1-5 - TRBV19 - TGTGCCAGTGTTCCGGACAGCTTTAGCAATCAGCCCCAGCATTTT CASVPDSFSNQPQHF
TRBJ2-2 once TRBV24-1 - TGTGCCACCAGTGAACAGCTCACCGGGGAGCTGTTTTTT CATSEQLTGELFF
TRBJ2-1 - TRBV9 TRBD2 TGTGCCAGCAGCGTAGCGGACTCCGGACCCGGGACTAGGGGCTACAATGAGCAGTTCTTC CASSVADSGPGTRGYNEQFF
TRBJ1-3 - TRBV3-1/TRBV3-2 - TGTGCCAGCAGCTCGACCGTCTCTGGAAACACCATATATTTT CASSSTVSGNTIYF
TRBJ2-7 - TRBV6-5 - TGTGCCAGCGGCCCCTACGAGCAGTACTTC CASGPYEQYF
TRBJ2-4 - TRBV14 - TGTGCCAGCAGCCTATCACCGGGGCCTAAAAACATTCAGTACTTC CASSLSPGPKNIQYF
TRBJ2-7 - TRBV7-2 - TGTGCCAGCAGCTTCGGGACACCGACCTACGAGCAGTACTTC CASSFGTPTYEQYF
TRBJ1-6 - TRBV28 - TGTGCCAGCAGCCAGGATGGCTCCTATAATTCACCCCTCCACTTT CASSQDGSYNSPLHF
TRBJ1-1 - TRBV5-5 TRBD1 TGTGCCAGCAGCTTGAGCGACAGGGGGGACACTGAAGCTTTCTTT CASSLSDRGDTEAFF
TRBJ2-7 once TRBV7-2 TRBD2 TGTGCCAGCAGCCTAGAAGCGGGACTGATTATCTACGAGCAGTACTTC CASSLEAGLIIYEQYF
TRBJ2-5 - TRBV29-1 TRBD1 TGCAGCGTTCGACAGGGTCAAGGGACCCAGTACTTC CSVRQGQGTQYF
TRBJ1-3 - TRBV19 - TGTGCCAGTAGTATTGGGAAAGGAAACACCATATATTTT CASSIGKGNTIYF
TRBJ1-6 - TRBV11-2 - TGTGCCAGCAGCTTTTTTGGGGCCCTCCACTTT CASSFFGALHF
TRBJ1-2 - TRBV12-3/TRBV12-4 - TGTGCCAGCAGTCCCCGCACGGGCTCTGGCTACACCTTC CASSPRTGSGYTF
TRBJ1-1 - TRBV6-5 - TGTGCCAGCAGTCAACAGGGAAACACTGAAGCTTTCTTT CASSQQGNTEAFF
TRBJ2-1 - TRBV5-1 TRBD2 TGCGCCAGCAGATTAGCGGGAGGGAACTACAATGAGCAGTTCTTC CASRLAGGNYNEQFF
TRBJ2-7 - TRBV6-5 TRBD1 TGTGCCAGCAGTTACCGGGACAGGGGATCCTACGAGCAGTACTTC CASSYRDRGSYEQYF
TRBJ2-1 - TRBV4-1 - TGCGCCAGCAGCCAAGCCCGGGAACTATCCTACAATGAGCAGTTCTTC CASSQARELSYNEQFF
TRBJ2-1 once TRBV6-5 TRBD2 TGTGCCAGCAGTTACTCGGCAAGGACTAGTTTCTCTGAGCAGTTCTTC CASSYSARTSFSEQFF
TRBJ2-7 - TRBV13 - TGTGCCAGCAGCTATTGGGGGAGGAGCTCCTACGAGCAGTACTTC CASSYWGRSSYEQYF
TRBJ2-7 - TRBV15 TRBD1 TGTGCCACCAGCAGAGATCGCAACAGGGGGTCTTCTGCTTACGAGCAGTACTTC CATSRDRNRGSSAYEQYF
TRBJ2-7 - TRBV5-5 - TGTGCCAGCAGCTTGGTGGGCCAGACCTACGAGCAGTACTTC CASSLVGQTYEQYF
TRBJ2-7 - TRBV7-9 - TGTGCCAGCAGCTCCCCGGGGCCCTACGAGCAGTACTTC CASSSPGPYEQYF
TRBJ2-7 - TRBV4-1 - TGCGCCAGCAGCCCCGAAACCGGCACAACAACCTACGAGCAGTACTTC CASSPETGTTTYEQYF
TRBJ1-2 once TRBV27 TRBD1 TGTGCCAGCAGTTTATCGAACACCGGGACAGGCTATGGCTACACCTTC CASSLSNTGTGYGYTF